The 2 T cell receptor beta chains in this list originate from one sample, sequenced in a study of CD8 T cells in Susac syndrome. With random hexamers, reverse transcription was performed on roughly 0.5 to 1 ug of RNA. MiXCR, run by TCRdb on the immunoSEQ multiplex PCR reads, gives a single entry per CDR3 protein. The table lists about 140,000 distinct CDR3 sequences, 94% of them singletons. The sequencing sample was made of CD8+ T cells from PBMCs. These receptors came from a human donor in good health.

A few counts support this clonotype. The rearrangement links TRBV27 to TRBJ2-5; 7 bases match TRBD2. This CDR3 is 13 amino acids long. With 3 bases clipped from V and 5 bases from J, the junction kept 3 bases outside the gene matches. CDR1 is MNHEY, CDR2 SMNVEV, per germline (reference sequence). The CDR3 is CASSFAGGETQYF. CDR3 DNA: TGTGCCAGCAGTTTTGCCGGGGGGGAGACCCAGTACTTC.

This clonotype occurred a few times. V gene TRBV7-2 combines with J gene TRBJ2-7, with a tentative D call TRBD2 (6 bases). The germline CDR1 and CDR2 sequences are SGHTA and FQGNSA. The length of the CDR3 is 13 residues. Trimming left V 4 bases short and J 1 base short, with 8 bases between. The DNA of the CDR3 is TGTGCCAGCAGCTCCGGGACTTCCTACGAGCAGTACTTC. This translates into CASSSGTSYEQYF.